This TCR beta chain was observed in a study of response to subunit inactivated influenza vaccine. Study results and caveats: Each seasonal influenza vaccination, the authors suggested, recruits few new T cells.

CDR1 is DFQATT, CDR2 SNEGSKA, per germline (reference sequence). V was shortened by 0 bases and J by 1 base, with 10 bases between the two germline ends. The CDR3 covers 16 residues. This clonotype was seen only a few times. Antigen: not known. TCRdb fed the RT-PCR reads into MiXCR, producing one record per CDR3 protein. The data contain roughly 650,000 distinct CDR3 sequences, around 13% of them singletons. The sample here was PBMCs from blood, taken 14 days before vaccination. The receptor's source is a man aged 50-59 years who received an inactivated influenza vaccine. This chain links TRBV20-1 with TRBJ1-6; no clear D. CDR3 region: CSARDVQASYNSPLHF. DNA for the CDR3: TGCAGTGCTAGAGATGTTCAGGCTTCCTATAATTCACCCCTCCACTTT.